These 24 T cell receptor beta chains came from one sample sequenced in a study of OX40 agonist ivuxolimab in advanced cancers. Using immunoSEQ multiplex PCR, the repertoire was profiled, and TCRdb retains in-frame clones only, with some absent. The table records over 85,000 clones, about 86% of them present only once. The sample here was CD4+ or CD8+ T cells sorted from blood, taken in a trial of the OX40 agonist ivuxolimab. Receptor source: an adult with an advanced solid tumor such as melanoma, head and neck, liver or kidney cancer.

This rearrangement joins TRBV5-4 to TRBJ2-7, with 8 nucleotides matching TRBD1. CDR1 is SGHNT, CDR2 YYREEE, per germline (reference sequence). Trimming cost V 5 bases and J 3 bases; bases outside gene matches: 10. The CDR3 is made up of 15 amino acids. CDR3 DNA sequence: TGTGCCAGCAGGGAGGCAGGGGGCGGTATCTACGAGCAGTACTTC. Its translation: CASREAGGGIYEQYF.

The chain carries TRBV14 and TRBJ1-1, with D hard to call. V lost 4 bases, J lost 1 base, and 7 bases lay in between. In germline, CDR1 is SGHDN, CDR2 FVKESK. The CDR3 totals 13 residues. CDR3 bases: TGTGCCAGCAGCCGCGGAGGGAACACTGAAGCTTTCTTT. This translates into CASSRGGNTEAFF. Complete variable domain (other parts from reference TRBV14 and TRBJ1-1): EAGVTQFPSHSVIEKGQTVTLRCDPISGHDNLYWYRRVMGKEIKFLLHFVKESKQDESGMPNNRFLAERTGGTYSTLKVQPAELEDSGVYFCASSRGGNTEAFFGQGTRLTVV.

This chain connects TRBV20-1 to TRBJ2-7; D may be TRBD1 (6 bases). The CDR3 covers 11 residues. The V gene's germline CDR1 is DFQATT and CDR2 SNEGSKA (reference sequence). Deletions cut 7 bases from V and 2 bases from J, with 9 bases between. CDR3 bases: TGCAGTGTTCAGGGGCCCTACGAGCAGTACTTC. This encodes CSVQGPYEQYF.

The chain is built from TRBV11-3 and TRBJ2-2; 8 nucleotides agree with TRBD2. The length of the CDR3 is 14 residues. Looked up from germline, CDR1 is SGHNT and CDR2 is YENEEA. The V and J ends lost 1 base and 6 bases, in that order; junction bases with no gene match: 1. The CDR3 DNA is TGTGCCAGCAGCTTAGTGCGGGGGGCCGGGGAGCTGTTTTTT. This encodes CASSLVRGAGELFF.

V gene TRBV4-2 combines with J gene TRBJ1-1; D remains ambiguous. CDR1 LGHNA and CDR2 YNFKEQ come from the germline V gene. Trimming pared 7 bases from V and 0 bases from J, leaving 15 bases between. There are 15 residues in the CDR3. CDR3 in DNA: TGTGCCAGCACCATAAACCCAACACTGAACACTGAAGCTTTCTTT. Protein sequence: CASTINPTLNTEAFF.

The chain carries TRBV4-1 and TRBJ2-1, with D possibly TRBD2 on 6 matching bases. Germline loops: CDR1 MGHRA, CDR2 YSYEKL. V was pared by 7 bases and J by 5 bases, with 18 bases between. CDR3 length: 15 amino acids. The CDR3 protein is CASTPRTGVNNEQFF. The CDR3 bases are TGCGCCAGCACGCCCCGAACGGGAGTGAACAATGAGCAGTTCTTC.

V usage is TRBV7-9 and J usage is TRBJ2-5; TRBD1 matches at 8 bases. Germline values: CDR1 SEHNR, CDR2 FQNEAQ (reference sequence). The CDR3 runs 16 residues. V shed 4 bases, J shed 5 bases, and the junction held 12 bases outside the gene matches. This CDR3 is CASSSQGARFGETQYF. In DNA, the CDR3 is TGTGCCAGCAGCTCCCAGGGGGCCAGGTTCGGGGAGACCCAGTACTTC.

This chain uses TRBV28 with TRBJ1-5; the match to TRBD1 covers 8 bases. The V segment lost 8 bases and the J segment 5 bases; nucleotides outside the gene matches: 5. CDR1 MDHEN and CDR2 SYDVKM come from the germline V gene. The CDR3 contains 13 residues. The CDR3 coding sequence is TGTGCCAGCGTGGGACAGGACTATCAGCCCCAGCATTTT. Translated: CASVGQDYQPQHF.

This rearrangement joins TRBV7-9 to TRBJ2-5; 7 bases fit TRBD2. The V and J ends lost 2 bases and 5 bases, in that order; junction bases with no gene match: 8. Germline CDR1 and CDR2: SEHNR and FQNEAQ (reference sequence). The CDR3 is 15 amino acids. The CDR3 spells CASSLSGGSGETQYF. In nucleotides, the CDR3 is TGTGCCAGCAGCTTAAGCGGCGGGAGTGGCGAGACCCAGTACTTC.

The chain employs TRBV7-2 and TRBJ1-1; the D gene is possibly TRBD1 (6 bases). The germline CDR1 and CDR2 sequences are SGHTA and FQGNSA. Trimming stripped 5 bases from V and 7 bases from J, with 14 bases between. This CDR3 has 13 amino acids. CDR3: CASSPLGTHEAFF. CDR3 bases: TGTGCCAGCAGCCCCCTTGGGACACATGAAGCTTTCTTT.

V gene TRBV6-6 combines with J gene TRBJ1-1, with TRBD1 as a possible D gene (5 bases). CDR1 MNHNY and CDR2 SVGAGI come from the germline V gene (reference sequence). V was shortened by 2 bases and J by 1 base, with 11 bases between the two germline ends. The CDR3 covers 15 residues. Here the CDR3 DNA reads TGTGCCAGCAGTTACGGGGGTTCGCGGAACACTGAAGCTTTCTTT. This codes for CASSYGGSRNTEAFF.

The chain recombines TRBV6-5 with TRBJ1-1; D gene ambiguous. Germline V gives CDR1 MNHEY, CDR2 SVGAGI. The ends were cut back, 6 bases at V and 0 bases at J, with 11 bases in the middle. CDR3 length: 14 residues. The CDR3 spells CASRPKRMNTEAFF. In DNA, the CDR3 is TGTGCCAGCAGGCCAAAACGTATGAACACTGAAGCTTTCTTT.

This chain uses TRBV21-1 with TRBJ1-3. TRBV21-1 is a listed pseudogene. CDR3 length equals 19 residues. Here the CDR3 reads CASSKEGEAEQFSGNTIYF. In nucleotides, the CDR3 is TGTGCCAGCAGCAAAGAGGGTGAGGCGGAGCAGTTCTCTGGAAACACCATATATTTT.

The chain is built from TRBV5-1 and TRBJ2-7, with D possibly called TRBD1 or TRBD2 (6 bases each). Germline assignment: CDR1 SGHRS and CDR2 YFSETQ. Between the trimmed V and J ends, which lost 3 bases and 6 bases, there was a span of 19 bases. The CDR3 has 15 amino acids. This CDR3 reads CASSSHRGQGGEQYF. The CDR3 region has the DNA TGCGCCAGCAGCTCCCATCGGGGGCAGGGCGGCGAGCAGTACTTC.

CDR3 in amino acids: CASSPPRAYQETQYF. CDR3 bases: TGTGCCAGCAGTCCCCCCCGAGCGTACCAAGAGACCCAGTACTTC. The chain is built from TRBV27 and TRBJ2-5; D gene ambiguous. V was cut by 5 bases and J by 0 bases, with 13 bases left in between. This CDR3 comprises 15 residues. Germline assignment: CDR1 MNHEY and CDR2 SMNVEV (reference sequence).

The V gene is TRBV19, the J gene TRBJ2-3; 7 positions match TRBD2. V shed 5 bases and J 9 bases; nucleotides not matched to a gene: 8. CDR3 length equals 13 residues. Germline loops: CDR1 LNHDA, CDR2 SQIVND (reference sequence). CDR3 amino acids: CASSSRREETQYF. CDR3 nucleotides: TGTGCCAGTAGTTCCCGTCGGGAGGAGACGCAGTATTTT.

This clone has only a few counts. The chain couples TRBV9 to TRBJ1-1; 7 bases are shared with TRBD1. Germline values: CDR1 SGDLS, CDR2 YYNGEE. V lost 4 bases and J lost 1; bases outside the gene matches: 1. This CDR3 is 13 amino acids long. The CDR3 DNA reads TGTGCCAGCAGCTGGGACAGGAACACTGAAGCTTTCTTT. This codes for CASSWDRNTEAFF.

This chain connects TRBV6-5 to TRBJ1-1; the D gene is possibly TRBD1 (5 bases). The CDR3 extends over 15 amino acids. Between the trimmed V and J ends, which lost 5 bases and 0 bases, there was a span of 13 bases. The germline V gene has CDR1 MNHEY and CDR2 SVGAGI. The CDR3 protein is CASSGRQRLNTEAFF. The CDR3 nucleotides are TGTGCCAGCAGTGGACGACAGCGGCTGAACACTGAAGCTTTCTTT.

There are a few counts of this clone. The CDR3 DNA reads TGTGCCATAAGGGTCGGTACGATGAACACTGAAGCTTTCTTT. Its translation is CAIRVGTMNTEAFF. The rearrangement uses TRBV10-3 and TRBJ1-1; no firm D call. The CDR3 sequence is 14 residues long. Looked up from germline, CDR1 is ENHRY and CDR2 is SYGVKD. Trimming cost V 9 bases and J 0 bases, with 14 bases left between them.

The chain links TRBV30 to TRBJ2-5; the match to TRBD2 covers 11 bases. The DNA end is more similar to TRBJ2-7, so the J call may be wrong. The CDR3 runs 14 residues. CDR1 is GTSNPN and CDR2 is SVGIG in the germline V gene (reference sequence). The CDR3 spells CAWRVAGGPYEQYF. The CDR3 DNA reads TGTGCCTGGAGAGTAGCGGGAGGGCCCTACGAGCAGTACTTC.

J is TRBJ2-2 and V is TRBV6-6, with 8 bases lining up with TRBD1. V shed 5 bases, J shed 5 bases, and the junction held 7 bases outside the gene matches. The germline V gene has CDR1 MNHNY and CDR2 SVGAGI (reference sequence). This CDR3 spans 15 amino acids. In DNA, the CDR3 is TGTGCCAGCAGTAGATCCGGGACAGGTACCGGGGAGCTGTTTTTT. Translation: CASSRSGTGTGELFF.

The V call is TRBV6-5, the J call TRBJ2-7, with a weak D call TRBD1 (5 bases). From germline, CDR1 is MNHEY and CDR2 SVGAGI. CDR3 length: 14 amino acids. Deletions cut 0 bases from V and 3 bases from J, with 9 bases between. Here the CDR3 reads CASSYSTAFYEQYF. CDR3 nucleotides: TGTGCCAGCAGTTACTCGACAGCTTTCTACGAGCAGTACTTC.

The J gene is TRBJ1-3, the V gene TRBV6-5; D not certain. V was trimmed by 8 bases and J by 6 bases, leaving 11 bases between them. This CDR3 has 12 amino acids. CDR1 and CDR2 (germline): MNHEY, SVGAGI. The CDR3 is CASQTEENTIYF. For the CDR3, the DNA is TGTGCCAGCCAAACGGAGGAAAACACCATATATTTT.

This chain uses TRBV15 with TRBJ2-7; unclear D gene. The V end was cut by 0 bases, the J end by 0 bases, with 12 bases between. The CDR3 spans 16 residues. CDR1 is LNHNV, CDR2 YYDKDF, per germline (reference sequence). The CDR3 sequence: CATSRDPSRSSYEQYF. The CDR3 DNA follows: TGTGCCACCAGCAGAGATCCGAGTAGGAGCTCCTACGAGCAGTACTTC.